The 30 T cell receptor beta chains given below trace back to one sample, sequenced in a study of cytomegalovirus exposure and HLA in healthy donors. Use of 60 Vbeta and 13 Jbeta primers characterized the PCR. Method: immunoSEQ multiplex PCR; TCRdb's copy keeps in-frame clones and lacks some. The sample includes nearly 110,000 clones, 77% seen only once; the top ten take 4% to 5%. Source material: PBMCs. These receptors all stem from a male donor in good health and CMV-seronegative.

In this sample, this clone turned up a few times. This chain joins TRBV6-1 and TRBJ1-5, with D perhaps TRBD1 (5 bases). This CDR3 has 13 amino acids. Per the germline V gene, CDR1 is MNHNS and CDR2 is SASEGT. V lost 4 bases to trimming and J lost 3 bases, with 7 bases between them. This CDR3 is CASSGQINQPQHF. CDR3 DNA sequence: TGTGCCAGCAGTGGACAGATCAATCAGCCCCAGCATTTT.

This chain uses TRBV7-2 with TRBJ2-4; D may be TRBD1 (5 bases). The CDR3 is 13 amino acids. V lost 6 bases to trimming and J lost 14 bases, with 20 bases between them. Germline-derived CDR1 and CDR2 are SGHTA and FQGNSA. Here the CDR3 reads CASRRSPGNEEYF. CDR3 sequence (DNA): TGTGCCAGCAGACGATCCCCAGGGAACGAGGAGTACTTC.

This clone was seen a handful of times. The chain carries TRBV6-1 and TRBJ1-1, with 7 bases lining up with TRBD1. The length of the CDR3 is 15 residues. V lost 3 bases, J lost 4 bases, and 8 bases stayed unmatched. Germline CDR1 and CDR2: MNHNS and SASEGT. The CDR3 here is CASSDPWTGGTEAFF. CDR3 DNA: TGTGCCAGCAGTGATCCCTGGACAGGCGGCACTGAAGCTTTCTTT.

CDR3 sequence: CASSPSSGVPYEQYF. CDR3 bases: TGTGCCAGCAGCCCATCTAGCGGGGTGCCCTACGAGCAGTACTTC. The gene calls are TRBV5-4 and TRBJ2-7, with TRBD2 matching 9 bases. Losses at the gene ends were 4 bases for V and 2 bases for J; bases not matched to a gene: 7. The CDR3 has 15 residues. Germline V lookup: CDR1 SGHNT, CDR2 YYREEE (reference sequence).

This clone was counted between two and nine times. This chain connects TRBV11-2 to TRBJ2-7; D is possibly TRBD2 (7 bases). The CDR3 covers 16 residues. Germline values: CDR1 SGHAT, CDR2 FQNNGV. Trimming cost V 5 bases and J 4 bases, with 21 bases left between them. CDR3 protein: CASSPEGGYGRYEQYF. For the CDR3, the DNA is TGTGCCAGCAGCCCGGAGGGGGGGTACGGGAGATACGAGCAGTACTTC.

V usage is TRBV18 and J usage is TRBJ2-7, with D possibly TRBD2 on 5 matching bases. The germline V gene has CDR1 KGHSH and CDR2 LQKENI. The CDR3 length is 13 residues. V was clipped by 4 bases and J by 4 bases, with 11 bases between them. In DNA, the CDR3 is TGTGCCAGCTCACGCACGGACTCTTACGAGCAGTACTTC. Translation: CASSRTDSYEQYF.

This clone has just one count. The rearrangement joins TRBV5-4 to TRBJ2-2, with TRBD1 as a possible D gene (6 bases). The CDR3 runs 13 residues. CDR1 and CDR2 from the germline V gene are SGHNT and YYREEE (reference sequence). V dropped 5 bases and J dropped 5 bases, with 10 bases sitting between them. Here the CDR3 reads CASRPQGTGELFF. DNA of the CDR3: TGTGCCAGCAGGCCACAGGGTACCGGGGAGCTGTTTTTT.

J is TRBJ2-7 and V is TRBV6-6; D possibly corresponds to TRBD2 (5 bases). CDR1 is MNHNY, CDR2 SVGAGI, per germline (reference sequence). V lost 8 bases, J lost 4 bases, and 12 bases lay in between. The length of the CDR3 is 12 residues. The CDR3, as DNA: TGTGCCAGCGCGGACTCGCATTACGAGCAGTACTTC. Protein sequence: CASADSHYEQYF.

This chain links TRBV7-8 with TRBJ2-7; 10 nucleotides agree with TRBD1. Germline V lookup: CDR1 SGHVS, CDR2 FQNEAQ. V lost 4 bases, J lost 3 bases, and 3 bases stayed unmatched. The CDR3 spans 14 residues. As DNA, the CDR3 is TGTGCCAGCAGCTCTAGGACAGGGGGCTACGAGCAGTACTTC. Translation: CASSSRTGGYEQYF.

The V gene is TRBV6-5, the J gene TRBJ2-7; possibly TRBD1 for D (5 bases). Germline assignment: CDR1 MNHEY and CDR2 SVGAGI. Deletions cut 5 bases from V and 4 bases from J, with 12 bases between. The CDR3 covers 13 residues. CDR3 coding DNA: TGTGCCAGCAGTCCCCAGACAGTTTACGAGCAGTACTTC. Its translation: CASSPQTVYEQYF.

CDR3 region: CASSEKTGGNQPQHF. The DNA for the CDR3 is TGTGCCAGCAGTGAAAAAACAGGGGGCAATCAGCCCCAGCATTTT. The rearrangement joins TRBV6-1 to TRBJ1-5; 7 bases are shared with TRBD1. CDR1 is MNHNS, CDR2 SASEGT, per germline. Germline trimming cut 2 bases from V and 2 bases from J; bases unmatched to any gene: 3. The CDR3 is 15 residues long.

This clone was observed a few times. The chain joins TRBV5-1 to TRBJ1-4, with 10 bases aligning to TRBD1. The germline V gene has CDR1 SGHRS and CDR2 YFSETQ. The CDR3 loop spans 15 amino acids. V lost 0 bases to trimming and J lost 8 bases; unmatched junction nucleotides: 4. The CDR3 bases are TGCGCCAGCAGCTTGGTAGGGACAGGGGACGAAAAACTGTTTTTT. The encoded protein is CASSLVGTGDEKLFF.

J is TRBJ2-1 and V is TRBV6-1, with 8 bases identical to TRBD1. The V segment lost 4 bases and the J segment 3 bases; nucleotides outside the gene matches: 5. Germline V CDR1 and CDR2: MNHNS, SASEGT. This CDR3 contains 15 residues. This CDR3 is CASSVDRGLYNEQFF. CDR3 DNA: TGTGCCAGCAGTGTAGACAGGGGTCTCTACAATGAGCAGTTCTTC.

The CDR3 coding sequence is TGTGCCAGCAGCTTAGTAGGGGCCGTACAAGAGACCCAGTACTTC. It yields the protein CASSLVGAVQETQYF. This chain connects TRBV7-2 to TRBJ2-5; maybe TRBD1 (5 bases). Per germline, CDR1 SGHTA and CDR2 FQGNSA. Trimming stripped 1 base from V and 2 bases from J, with 11 bases between. CDR3 length: 15 residues.

The chain has TRBV5-1 and TRBJ1-2; TRBD1 aligns across 7 bases. This CDR3 contains 14 residues. The V gene end was trimmed by 8 bases and the J gene end by 8 bases; junction bases not matched to a gene: 15. The V gene's germline CDR1 is SGHRS and CDR2 YFSETQ. The DNA for the CDR3 is TGCGCCAGTACAAGGGACAGTAGGTCCAACGGCTACACCTTC. Its translation: CASTRDSRSNGYTF.

The V and J genes are TRBV2 and TRBJ2-1; 8 nucleotides agree with TRBD1. This CDR3 has 15 amino acids. Trimming removed 4 bases from V and 1 base from J; junction bases left unmatched: 3. Germline V gene sequence: CDR1 SNHLY, CDR2 FYNNEI. CDR3 coding DNA: TGTGCCAGCAGTGTACGGACAGGGTCCTACAATGAGCAGTTCTTC. As protein: CASSVRTGSYNEQFF.

The chain uses TRBV11-2 and TRBJ2-3; perhaps TRBD2 as D (5 bases). V lost 5 bases and J 2 bases, leaving 8 bases between the germline ends. The CDR3 length is 13 residues. Germline CDR1 is SGHAT and CDR2 is FQNNGV. CDR3 bases: TGTGCCAGCAGCCTTCGGGACACAGATACGCAGTATTTT. Its translation is CASSLRDTDTQYF.

The table lists this clone with a count of one. CDR3 sequence reads: CASSFRLALSSYEQYF. The DNA of the CDR3 is TGTGCCAGCAGTTTCAGACTAGCGCTGAGCTCCTACGAGCAGTACTTC. V usage is TRBV6-6 and J usage is TRBJ2-7; 8 nucleotides agree with TRBD2. The CDR3 loop spans 16 amino acids. V lost 4 bases, J lost 0 bases, and 8 bases stayed unmatched. CDR1 MNHNY and CDR2 SVGAGI come from the germline V gene (reference sequence).

As to this clone: The junction differs from germline at one of its ends, possibly a read error. The rearrangement uses TRBV7-9 and TRBJ2-6; TRBD1 aligns across 9 bases. The CDR3 is 17 residues long. CDR1 SEHNR and CDR2 FQNEAQ come from the germline V gene (reference sequence). For the CDR3, the DNA is TGTGCCAGCAGCCCCAGACGGGACAGGGCTGGGGCCAAAGTCCTGACTTTC. It specifies CASSPRRDRAGAKVLTF.

The chain joins TRBV30 to TRBJ2-2; D is perhaps TRBD2 (6 bases). Between the trimmed V and J ends, which lost 3 bases and 4 bases, there was a span of 9 bases. Germline V gene sequence: CDR1 GTSNPN, CDR2 SVGIG (reference sequence). CDR3 length: 13 amino acids. The CDR3 DNA reads TGTGCCTGGAGGGTGGGAGGCACCGGGGAGCTGTTTTTT. Translating it yields CAWRVGGTGELFF.

The chain is built from TRBV6-1 and TRBJ1-6; D is perhaps TRBD1 (5 bases). Trimming cost V 0 bases and J 5 bases, with 8 bases left between them. Germline CDR1 MNHNS, CDR2 SASEGT. CDR3 size: 15 residues. In DNA form, the CDR3 reads TGTGCCAGCAGTGAAGCTCGGACAAATAATTCACCCCTCCACTTT. Translated: CASSEARTNNSPLHF.

The V and J genes are TRBV7-9 and TRBJ1-1, with D tentatively TRBD1 (6 bases). The CDR3 contains 15 residues. V was shortened by 0 bases and J by 3 bases, with 11 bases between the two germline ends. Germline V gene data show CDR1 as SEHNR and CDR2 as FQNEAQ (reference sequence). The DNA of the CDR3 is TGTGCCAGCAGCTTAGCGGGGGCAGCGGACACTGAAGCTTTCTTT. Its protein is CASSLAGAADTEAFF.

This clone was observed a handful of times. The chain has TRBV6-5 and TRBJ2-1; 7 bases match TRBD1. The V segment lost 5 bases and the J segment 6 bases; nucleotides outside the gene matches: 4. This CDR3 is built from 13 residues. From germline, CDR1 is MNHEY and CDR2 SVGAGI. The CDR3 DNA reads TGTGCCAGCAGTGACAGGGTTAGCAATGAGCAGTTCTTC. It is translated as CASSDRVSNEQFF.

This clone was counted only a few times. Other DNA sequences in this sample translate to the same CDR3. The chain has TRBV6-5 and TRBJ1-1; 9 nucleotides agree with TRBD1. The CDR3 contains 15 residues. Losses at the gene ends were 0 bases for V and 1 base for J; bases not matched to a gene: 0. Germline loops: CDR1 MNHEY, CDR2 SVGAGI. Here the CDR3 reads CASSYSGQGNTEAFF. The CDR3 coding sequence is TGTGCCAGCAGTTACTCGGGACAGGGGAACACTGAAGCTTTCTTT.

The V and J genes are TRBV5-6 and TRBJ2-7; no reliable D call. CDR1 and CDR2 from the germline V gene are SGHDT and YYEEEE. CDR3 length equals 11 residues. V was pared by 4 bases and J by 5 bases, with 7 bases between. The CDR3 DNA sequence: TGTGCCAGCAGCCTATTCGACGAGCAGTACTTC. Protein sequence: CASSLFDEQYF.

The chain links TRBV6-5 to TRBJ2-4, with unresolved D. Trimming cost V 0 bases and J 0 bases, with 9 bases left between them. Germline CDR1 is MNHEY and CDR2 is SVGAGI. The CDR3 spans 16 residues. CDR3 sequence (DNA): TGTGCCAGCAGTTACTCGGAACAGATAGCCAAAAACATTCAGTACTTC. Translated, it gives CASSYSEQIAKNIQYF.

The chain carries TRBV11-2 and TRBJ2-7; D unresolved. Germline V gene data show CDR1 as SGHAT and CDR2 as FQNNGV. The V end was cut by 3 bases, the J end by 2 bases, with 11 bases between. This CDR3 contains 14 residues. CDR3 sequence (DNA): TGTGCCAGCAGCTTTCTACGGCGGACCTACGAGCAGTACTTC. It translates to CASSFLRRTYEQYF.

The chain combines TRBV6-1 with TRBJ1-5, with a tentative D call TRBD1 (6 bases). Looked up from germline, CDR1 is MNHNS and CDR2 is SASEGT. CDR3 length: 15 residues. Trimming shortened V by 4 bases and J by 6 bases, and 16 bases separated the two germline ends. The CDR3 region has the DNA TGTGCCAGCAGTGCTTTTACGGACAGAGGTCAGCCCCAGCATTTT. Translated, it gives CASSAFTDRGQPQHF.

This clone was seen only a few times. The V call is TRBV7-2, the J call TRBJ2-1; 7 nucleotides align to TRBD1. The CDR3 loop spans 15 amino acids. The V segment lost 3 bases and the J segment 3 bases; nucleotides outside the gene matches: 5. Germline-derived CDR1 and CDR2 are SGHTA and FQGNSA. The CDR3 bases are TGTGCCAGCAGCTTCGGACAGGAGCGCTACAATGAGCAGTTCTTC. Translating gives CASSFGQERYNEQFF.

This chain links TRBV6-1 with TRBJ1-5, with TRBD1 as a possible D gene (5 bases). CDR3 length: 14 residues. The germline CDR1 and CDR2 sequences are MNHNS and SASEGT. Between the trimmed V and J ends, which lost 4 bases and 3 bases, there was a span of 10 bases. The CDR3 DNA reads as TGTGCCAGCAGTGTAGGGGCCACCAATCAGCCCCAGCATTTT. This sequence encodes CASSVGATNQPQHF.